These T cell receptor beta chains were read from a single sample in a study of early T cells in non-severe SARS-CoV-2 infection. Each CDR3 protein is one row after TCRdb ran MiXCR on the 5' RACE reads. Of 97,000 or so distinct CDR3 sequences in the sample, around 13% were seen once. Input material: whole blood. All receptors derive from an adult who was a healthcare worker with PCR-confirmed SARS-CoV-2 infection or an uninfected control (not recorded which). Each CDR3 is given with its conserved first and last residue. A D gene is named only where the DNA matches it firmly. Size values are once, few and many counts, or a class for expanded clones, and some rows have none.

j_call v_call d_call clone_size cdr3_aa cdr3_nt
TRBJ2-1 TRBV2 NA few CASGLWRNEQFF TGTGCCAGCGGCCTGTGGAGAAATGAGCAGTTCTTC
TRBJ2-7 TRBV28 TRBD2 few CASSRGLAGIYEQYF TGTGCCAGCAGCCGCGGACTAGCGGGAATCTACGAGCAGTACTTC
TRBJ2-1 TRBV6-5 TRBD2 few CASSYGGRGYNEQFF TGTGCCAGCAGTTACGGCGGGAGGGGGTACAATGAGCAGTTCTTC
TRBJ1-1 TRBV7-3 NA many CASSFHRDTEAFF TGTGCCAGCAGCTTTCATCGGGACACTGAAGCTTTCTTT
TRBJ1-1 TRBV30 TRBD1 NA CAWSRSGGNTEAFF TGTGCCTGGAGTAGGTCAGGGGGCAACACTGAAGCTTTCTTT
TRBJ2-5 TRBV5-4 NA NA CASSRREFLGVETQYF TGTGCCAGCAGTCGGAGGGAATTCCTAGGGGTGGAGACCCAGTACTTC
TRBJ2-3 TRBV11-2 NA many CASSFPGPAQTDTQYF TGTGCCAGCAGCTTTCCGGGACCGGCTCAGACAGATACGCAGTATTTT
TRBJ1-2 TRBV12-3/TRBV12-4 NA many CASSFSGYNGYTF TGTGCCAGCAGTTTTTCGGGGTATAATGGCTACACCTTC
TRBJ2-3 TRBV28 TRBD2 NA CASGLALDTQYF TGTGCCAGTGGACTAGCCCTAGATACGCAGTATTTT
TRBJ2-3 TRBV6-5 NA few CASSYWAGRDTQYF TGTGCCAGCAGTTACTGGGCGGGAAGGGATACGCAGTATTTT
TRBJ2-1 TRBV4-3 TRBD2 many CASSQDGVAGGPNEQFF TGCGCCAGCAGCCAAGATGGTGTAGCGGGAGGGCCGAATGAGCAGTTCTTC
TRBJ2-5 TRBV7-9 TRBD1 NA CASARGQGETQYF TGTGCCAGCGCCAGGGGGCAAGGGGAGACCCAGTACTTC
TRBJ2-1 TRBV4-3 TRBD1 NA CASSQTGGEQFF TGCGCCAGCAGCCAAACAGGGGGGGAGCAGTTCTTC
TRBJ2-7 TRBV7-7 NA many CASSLSVQILSYEQYF TGTGCCAGCAGCTTAAGCGTACAAATTCTCTCCTACGAGCAGTACTTC
TRBJ1-2 TRBV12-3/TRBV12-4 NA many CASSSGPRYGYTF TGTGCCAGCAGTTCCGGACCCCGCTATGGCTACACCTTC
TRBJ2-7 TRBV10-3 TRBD2 many CATRGGRYEQYF TGTGCCACCCGGGGGGGTCGCTACGAGCAGTACTTC
TRBJ2-3 TRBV7-9 NA many CASSLGTGGPSTDTQYF TGTGCCAGCAGCTTAGGAACTGGGGGGCCTAGCACAGATACGCAGTATTTT
TRBJ2-2 TRBV2 NA few CASSQTLTKNTGELFF TGTGCCAGCAGTCAAACTTTGACTAAAAACACCGGGGAGCTGTTTTTT
TRBJ2-7 TRBV28 TRBD1 few CASNRGTDEQYF TGTGCCAGCAACAGGGGAACTGACGAGCAGTACTTC
TRBJ1-6 TRBV4-1 NA few CASSPRTGGSPLHF TGCGCCAGCAGCCCCCGGACGGGGGGTTCACCCCTCCACTTT
TRBJ2-2 TRBV27 NA many CASSAAGRNTGELFF TGTGCCAGCAGTGCAGCGGGCCGAAACACCGGGGAGCTGTTTTTT
TRBJ2-1 TRBV28 NA NA CASSFAFEQFF TGTGCCAGCAGTTTCGCCTTTGAGCAGTTCTTC
TRBJ1-1 TRBV20-1 NA many CSARDLAGESTEAFF TGCAGTGCTAGAGATCTAGCAGGGGAGAGCACTGAAGCTTTCTTT
TRBJ2-7 TRBV11-2 NA NA CASSLLGRDYEQYF TGTGCCAGCAGCTTATTGGGCAGGGACTACGAGCAGTACTTC
TRBJ2-1 TRBV20-1 NA NA CSARGVPGEQFF TGCAGTGCTAGAGGGGTACCAGGTGAGCAGTTCTTC
TRBJ2-4 TRBV27 NA many CASSWGRVSGIQYF TGTGCCAGCAGTTGGGGCAGGGTATCGGGCATTCAGTACTTC
TRBJ2-1 TRBV11-2 NA many CASTLNPLPFEQFF TGTGCCAGCACCCTAAATCCCCTTCCTTTTGAGCAGTTCTTC
TRBJ2-2 TRBV7-6 TRBD1 NA CASSRQGATGELFF TGTGCCAGCAGCAGACAGGGGGCGACCGGGGAGCTGTTTTTT
TRBJ2-1 TRBV19 TRBD2 NA CASSPRTSGRPSYNEQFF TGTGCCAGTAGTCCCCGGACTAGCGGGAGGCCGTCCTACAATGAGCAGTTCTTC
TRBJ2-7 TRBV27 TRBD2 few CASSTGGGRFSYEQYF TGTGCCAGCAGCACGGGAGGCGGGAGGTTTTCCTACGAGCAGTACTTC
TRBJ2-7 TRBV7-8 TRBD2 many CASSPEASGRPEQYF TGTGCCAGCAGCCCCGAGGCTAGCGGGAGGCCCGAGCAGTACTTC
TRBJ1-6 TRBV12-3/TRBV12-4 NA NA CASSRRGHSNNSPLHF TGTGCCAGCAGTCGCAGGGGCCACAGCAATAATTCACCCCTCCACTTT
TRBJ2-5 TRBV9 TRBD2 few CASNQQGTRSETQYF TGTGCCAGCAACCAACAAGGGACTAGATCGGAGACCCAGTACTTC
TRBJ2-7 TRBV28 NA NA CASTIADAGPSYEQYF TGTGCCAGCACCATTGCTGATGCTGGCCCTTCCTACGAGCAGTACTTC
TRBJ2-1 TRBV12-3/TRBV12-4 TRBD2 many CASSTGLAGRSYNEQFF TGTGCCAGCAGCACGGGACTAGCGGGCCGCTCCTACAATGAGCAGTTCTTC
TRBJ1-2 TRBV12-3/TRBV12-4 TRBD1 many CASSPGTADGYTF TGTGCCAGCAGCCCAGGGACAGCGGATGGCTACACCTTC
TRBJ1-2 TRBV3-1 NA many CASSPQVANYGYTF TGTGCCAGCAGCCCTCAGGTCGCTAACTATGGCTACACCTTC
TRBJ2-1 TRBV20-1 NA NA CSARGANWKNEQFF TGCAGTGCGCGCGGAGCTAATTGGAAGAATGAGCAGTTCTTC